Below, 18 T cell receptor beta chains from the same sample are listed, as sequenced in a study of blood T cells in healthy people across ages. The use of a sample-barcoded 5' primer and a J-beta primer mix characterized a second PCR of about 7 to 12 cycles. Each CDR3 protein gets one entry after TCRdb re-called the 5' RACE reads with MiXCR. The sample includes roughly 800,000 distinct CDR3 sequences, 58% of them seen just once. Sequenced input: blood. The receptor set was obtained from a young man in good health.

The chain couples TRBV5-1 to TRBJ2-3; tentatively, D is TRBD2 (7 bases). There are 15 residues in the CDR3. Trimming left V 0 bases short and J 5 bases short, with 13 bases between. The germline V gene has CDR1 SGHRS and CDR2 YFSETQ. CDR3 sequence (DNA): TGCGCCAGCAGCTTGGGAGGGGGGGCTGAAGATACGCAGTATTTT. Protein sequence: CASSLGGGAEDTQYF.

The V and J genes are TRBV4-3 and TRBJ2-3, with 9 nucleotides matching TRBD2. The CDR3 is made up of 17 amino acids. Looked up from germline, CDR1 is LGHNA and CDR2 is YSLEER. The V segment lost 0 bases and the J segment 2 bases; nucleotides outside the gene matches: 6. The DNA for the CDR3 is TGCGCCAGCAGCCAAGATTGGGGCGGGAGGGCCACAGATACGCAGTATTTT. This codes for CASSQDWGGRATDTQYF.

This clonotype has a handful of counts. This rearrangement joins TRBV20-1 to TRBJ1-1, with a tentative D call TRBD1 (6 bases). Trimming stripped 3 bases from V and 4 bases from J, with 12 bases between. The CDR3 is made up of 13 amino acids. Germline lookup yields CDR1 DFQATT and CDR2 SNEGSKA (reference sequence). In nucleotides, the CDR3 is TGCAGTGCTAGGGCAGGGGTGGCCACTGAAGCTTTCTTT. It yields the protein CSARAGVATEAFF.

This clonotype was observed a few times. DNA for the CDR3: TGCAGTGCTAGAGCGTCGCCTAGCGGGAGTCGTGGGGCCAACGTCCTGACTTTC. Protein: CSARASPSGSRGANVLTF. The genes are TRBV20-1 and TRBJ2-6, with 10 nucleotides matching TRBD2. This CDR3 contains 18 residues. V trimming: 1 base; J trimming: 3 bases; junction bases outside the gene matches: 9. The germline V gene has CDR1 DFQATT and CDR2 SNEGSKA (reference sequence).

The chain joins TRBV6-1 to TRBJ2-7; D remains unclear. The germline gives CDR1 MNHNS, CDR2 SASEGT. V lost 3 bases and J lost 4, with 13 bases in between. The CDR3 is made up of 14 amino acids. In nucleotides, the CDR3 is TGTGCCAGCAGTGATGGTTTCAGACGGTACGAGCAGTACTTC. Encoded protein: CASSDGFRRYEQYF.

As regards this clonotype: One end of the junction fails to match germline, which may point to a read error. The chain carries TRBV10-3 and TRBJ1-4; the D is unclear. CDR3 length: 13 amino acids. Per germline, CDR1 ENHRY and CDR2 SYGVKD. The DNA for the CDR3 is TGTGCCATCAGTGAACCTGGAAATGAAAAATTGTTTTTT. Translated, it gives CAISEPGNEKLFF.

About this clonotype: A single base separates this from a much larger clone, so it may be a read error. The chain combines TRBV7-9 with TRBJ2-7; D not resolved. Trimming pared 5 bases from V and 7 bases from J, leaving 15 bases between. The CDR3 runs to 13 residues. Germline loops: CDR1 SEHNR, CDR2 FQNEAQ (reference sequence). CDR3 bases: TGTGCCAGCAGCATACGGAATTTCGGGGAGCAGTACTTC. Translating it yields CASSIRNFGEQYF.

This clonotype was seen only a few times. Germline is not matched at one junction end, which may reflect a read error. The chain combines TRBV5-5 with TRBJ2-5; 8 nucleotides match TRBD1. Germline CDR1 SGHKS, CDR2 YYEKEE (reference sequence). CDR3 size: 16 residues. CDR3 DNA sequence: TGCCACACTCCAAAGGGGGGACAGGTCCTACAAGAGACCCAGTACTTC. Its translation: CHTPKGGQVLQETQYF.

This chain joins TRBV5-1 and TRBJ1-2; perhaps TRBD1 as D (5 bases). V shed 1 base and J shed 3 bases, with 16 bases lying between them. The CDR3 loop spans 16 amino acids. Germline CDR1 reads SGHRS; CDR2 reads YFSETQ. In DNA, the CDR3 is TGCGCCAGCAGCTTGAAGGGGTCGGCCGCACACTATGGCTACACCTTC. Its translation is CASSLKGSAAHYGYTF.

The chain links TRBV7-8 to TRBJ1-1; D is perhaps TRBD1 (5 bases). The CDR3 loop spans 15 amino acids. Germline V CDR1 and CDR2: SGHVS, FQNEAQ. Trimming left V 3 bases short and J 1 base short, with 12 bases between. The CDR3 loop reads CASSFREGANTEAFF. In nucleotides, the CDR3 is TGTGCCAGCAGCTTTAGGGAAGGGGCGAACACTGAAGCTTTCTTT.

V usage is TRBV4-2 and J usage is TRBJ2-5; TRBD2 is a possible D gene (7 bases). The DNA matches TRBJ2-7 better at its end, which makes the J call doubtful. This CDR3 has 16 residues. Germline loops: CDR1 LGHNA, CDR2 YNFKEQ. In DNA, the CDR3 is TGTGCCAGCAGCCTATCCCCCGGGGAGGGGGATCACGAGCAGTACTTC. It specifies CASSLSPGEGDHEQYF.

In this sample, this clonotype turned up a few times. This chain links TRBV7-2 with TRBJ2-1; D possibly uses TRBD1 or TRBD2 (5 bases each). Per germline, CDR1 SGHTA and CDR2 FQGNSA. V was pared by 5 bases and J by 5 bases, with 13 bases between. The length of the CDR3 is 14 residues. CDR3 coding DNA: TGTGCCAGCAGCCGCAACGGGGCCGACAATGAGCAGTTCTTC. It yields the protein CASSRNGADNEQFF.

This chain uses TRBV20-1 with TRBJ2-3; D unclear. Germline V gives CDR1 DFQATT, CDR2 SNEGSKA (reference sequence). The CDR3 has 13 amino acids. V was trimmed by 2 bases and J by 3 bases, leaving 9 bases between them. The CDR3 DNA reads TGCAGTGCTAGAAGGCCCCAAACAGATACGCAGTATTTT. This sequence encodes CSARRPQTDTQYF.

This clonotype was picked up many times. The junction departs from germline at one end; a sequencing error may be responsible. This chain joins TRBV5-1 and TRBJ2-5; D remains unclear. Germline values: CDR1 SGHRS, CDR2 YFSETQ. There are 12 residues in the CDR3. The CDR3 is CASSLEGETQYF. CDR3 DNA: TGTGCCAGCAGCTTAGAAGGAGAGACCCAGTACTTC. Combining the CDR3 with reference TRBV5-1 and TRBJ2-5 gives the whole variable domain KAGVTQTPRYLIKTRGQQVTLSCSPISGHRSVSWYQQTPGQGLQFLFEYFSETQRNKGNFPGRFSGRQFSNSRSEMNVSTLELGDSALYLCASSLEGETQYFGPGTRLLVL.

This clonotype appeared a few times. V is TRBV10-3 and J is TRBJ2-7; TRBD2 might be the D (5 bases). Germline-derived CDR1 and CDR2 are ENHRY and SYGVKD. This CDR3 spans 14 amino acids. Trimming pared 10 bases from V and 3 bases from J, leaving 19 bases between. CDR3 loop: CATGVPGSLYEQYF. Here the CDR3 DNA reads TGTGCCACCGGAGTCCCGGGATCGCTCTACGAGCAGTACTTC.

The chain couples TRBV6-2 or TRBV6-3 to TRBJ2-7; no reliable D call. V was shortened by 4 bases and J by 3 bases, with 13 bases between the two germline ends. This CDR3 region has 14 residues. Germline V gene lookup returns CDR1 MNHEY and CDR2 SVGEGT. CDR3 bases: TGTGCCAGCAGTTCCTCGGCCAAGGTCTACGAGCAGTACTTC. As protein: CASSSSAKVYEQYF.

This clonotype was picked up a small number of times. The gene calls are TRBV5-5 and TRBJ2-4, with D perhaps matching TRBD2 (6 bases). The J call is doubtful: the DNA matches TRBJ2-7 better. This CDR3 is 15 amino acids long. Germline assignment: CDR1 SGHKS and CDR2 YYEKEE (reference sequence). The CDR3 spells CASSFLRTTDYEQYF. Written as DNA, the CDR3 is TGTGCCAGCAGCTTCTTAAGGACTACTGATTACGAGCAGTACTTC.

This chain links TRBV20-1 with TRBJ2-3, with D maybe TRBD1 (6 bases). The CDR3 spans 14 residues. V dropped 5 bases and J dropped 1 base, with 13 bases sitting between them. Germline CDR1 reads DFQATT; CDR2 reads SNEGSKA (reference sequence). The DNA for the CDR3 is TGCAGTGCTTACACAGGGACGGGCACAGATACGCAGTATTTT. Amino acids: CSAYTGTGTDTQYF.